A selection of T cell receptor beta chains follows, all from one sample in a study of radiotherapy plus CTLA-4 blockade in lung cancer. TCRdb keeps only in-frame clones here, not all; method: immunoSEQ multiplex PCR. This table has about 110,000 clones, 81% appearing once. The specimen comprised peripheral blood, sampled from a patient treated with radiotherapy plus ipilimumab. The receptors originated from a human donor with non-small cell lung cancer that progressed on radiotherapy plus ipilimumab. Some clones in this sample may be carry-over from other donors' samples. CDR3s include the opening cysteine and the closing phenylalanine or tryptophan. The order of the fields is D gene, clone size, V gene, J gene, CDR3 length, CDR3 DNA, CDR3 protein. A D gene is named only where the DNA matches it firmly. Clone sizes are given selectively: once, few, many, or a class where the clone is expanded.

>NA|NA|TRBV5-1|TRBJ2-1|14
TGCGCCAGCAGCTTGGAGGGACGGACCAATGAGCAGTTCTTC
CASSLEGRTNEQFF
>TRBD1|NA|TRBV28|TRBJ2-3|13
TGTGCCAGCGGGGACAGCCGGAGGGATACGCAGTATTTT
CASGDSRRDTQYF
>TRBD1|NA|TRBV7-6|TRBJ2-7|14
TGTGCCAGCAGCTTAGGGGGACAGGGGGGCGAGCAGTACTTC
CASSLGGQGGEQYF
>NA|NA|TRBV6-1|TRBJ1-2|13
TGTGCCAGCAGCCCCCAGGGGAACTATGGCTACACCTTC
CASSPQGNYGYTF
>NA|once|TRBV25-1|TRBJ2-5|15
TGTGCCAGCAGTGATCCCCGGGATGGGGGAGAGACCCAGTACTTC
CASSDPRDGGETQYF
>NA|NA|TRBV7-9|TRBJ2-1|15
TGTGCCAGCAGCTTCAGGGCTGCCTCCTACAATGAGCAGTTCTTC
CASSFRAASYNEQFF
>NA|few|TRBV19|TRBJ1-4|14
TGTGCCAGTAGGTACAGGGCTACCAATGAAAAACTGTTTTTT
CASRYRATNEKLFF
>NA|NA|TRBV30|TRBJ1-1|13
TGTGCCTGGAGTGTATTAACAGGACCCGAAGCTTTCTTT
CAWSVLTGPEAFF
>NA|NA|TRBV18|TRBJ2-3|16
TGTGCCAGCTCACCATCACTTTGGAGGGGGACAGATACGCAGTATTTT
CASSPSLWRGTDTQYF
>NA|NA|TRBV14|TRBJ1-2|15
TGTGCCAGCAGCCAAGATTTTGTGTTAGACTATGGCTACACCTTC
CASSQDFVLDYGYTF
>NA|NA|TRBV10-3|TRBJ2-5|16
TGTGCCATCAGTGAGTCACAAGCGGGCCCGACCGGGGCCCAGTACTTC
CAISESQAGPTGAQYF
>NA|NA|TRBV7-2|TRBJ2-7|13
TGTGCCAGCAGCTTAGCATCGATATCCGAGCAGTACTTC
CASSLASISEQYF
>NA|NA|TRBV5-1|TRBJ1-1|13
TGCGCCAGCAGGGGGCCGAGGGGCACTGAAGCTTTCTTT
CASRGPRGTEAFF
>TRBD1|NA|TRBV28|TRBJ2-3|16
TGTGCCAGCAGATTCGATACAGGGGGCATCACAGATACGCAGTATTTT
CASRFDTGGITDTQYF
>NA|NA|TRBV5-4|TRBJ1-1|13
TGTGCCAGCAGCTTGGCCGAGGGGACTGAAGCTTTCTTT
CASSLAEGTEAFF
>NA|NA|TRBV18|TRBJ2-3|17
TGTGCCAGCTCACGTCAATTGAGTGGTGAGGGCACAGATACGCAGTATTTT
CASSRQLSGEGTDTQYF
>NA|NA|TRBV5-4|TRBJ2-5|14
TGTGCCAGCAGCCAAGACTCGCGGGCAGAGACCCAGTACTTC
CASSQDSRAETQYF
>NA|once|TRBV14|TRBJ1-1|14
TGTGCCAGCAGCCCCCGACAGGCGAACACTGAAGCTTTCTTT
CASSPRQANTEAFF
>TRBD1|once|TRBV7-2|TRBJ1-1|15
TGTGCCAGCAGCGCCGGGACAGGGATGAACACTGAAGCTTTCTTT
CASSAGTGMNTEAFF
>NA|NA|TRBV19|TRBJ2-1|18
TGTGCCAGTAGTATAGAGGCCGGCCGTACGAGCTCCTACAATGAGCAGTTCTTC
CASSIEAGRTSSYNEQFF
>TRBD1|few|TRBV28|TRBJ1-5|13
TGTGCCAGCAGCCGAACAGGGGATCAGCCCCAGCATTTT
CASSRTGDQPQHF
>NA|NA|TRBV5-5|TRBJ1-3|15
TGTGCCAGCAGCCCGGACGGATACTCTGGAAACACCATATATTTT
CASSPDGYSGNTIYF
>TRBD1|NA|TRBV6-1|TRBJ1-2|15
TGTGCCAGCAGTCCCGGGACAGGATACAACTATGGCTACACCTTC
CASSPGTGYNYGYTF
>TRBD1|NA|TRBV30|TRBJ1-5|14
TGTGCCTGGAGTGTATGGGACAGGGGGCAGCCCCAGCATTTT
CAWSVWDRGQPQHF
>TRBD2|NA|TRBV4-3|TRBJ2-2|17
TGCGCCAGCAGCCAGCCCACGGGGGAGGGGAGACCGGCAGGGCTGTTTTTT
CASSQPTGEGRPAGLFF
>NA|NA|TRBV5-4|TRBJ2-5|13
TGTGCCAGCAGCTTTGGGGGTGACGAGACCCAGTACTTC
CASSFGGDETQYF
>NA|NA|TRBV4-2|TRBJ2-4|17
TGTGCCAGCAGCCAAGTGGGAGGGGGGGCTGTCAAAAACATTCAGTACTTC
CASSQVGGGAVKNIQYF
>NA|few|TRBV5-1|TRBJ2-5|14
TGCGCCAGCAGCTCATTAGCGGTCCAAGAGACCCAGTACTTC
CASSSLAVQETQYF
>NA|NA|TRBV5-4|TRBJ2-1|15
TGTGCCAGCAGTTTCTGGACGGGGACACTCGATGAGCAGTTCTTC
CASSFWTGTLDEQFF
>NA|NA|TRBV5-4|TRBJ2-7|14
TGTGCCAGCAGCGCCGGGACGGAATTATACGAGCAGTACTTC
CASSAGTELYEQYF
>NA|NA|TRBV6-1|TRBJ1-2|13
TGTGCCAGCAGAATGGAGTCTAACTATGGCTACACCTTC
CASRMESNYGYTF
>NA|once|TRBV5-5|TRBJ2-1|14
TGTGCCAGCACTACAGGGAGCTCCTACAATGAGCAGTTCTTC
CASTTGSSYNEQFF
>TRBD1|NA|TRBV15|TRBJ1-1|12
TGTGCCACCAGCGGACGACAGGGATCAGCTTTCTTT
CATSGRQGSAFF
>TRBD1|once|TRBV5-4|TRBJ1-2|14
TGTGCCAGCAGCCGGGGACAGGGGGCAGAAGGCTACACCTTC
CASSRGQGAEGYTF
>TRBD2|NA|TRBV5-1|TRBJ2-3|15
TGCGCCAGCAGCTCCCTTAGCGGGTTCGCAGATACGCAGTATTTT
CASSSLSGFADTQYF
>NA|once|TRBV14|TRBJ1-6|18
TGTGCCAGCAGCCACGGACAGTTTCTTAGCTCCTATAATTCACCCCTCCACTTT
CASSHGQFLSSYNSPLHF
>NA|NA|TRBV7-3|TRBJ2-3|15
TGTGCCAGCAGCAGAGACGGGACACTTTTGGCTACGCAGTATTTT
CASSRDGTLLATQYF
>TRBD2|NA|TRBV9|TRBJ2-5|15
TGTGCCAGCAGCGTAGCGGGGGGACGCCAAGAGACCCAGTACTTC
CASSVAGGRQETQYF
>NA|NA|TRBV27|TRBJ1-3|15
TGTGCCAGCAGTTTAACAGTCAGCTCTGGAAACACCATATATTTT
CASSLTVSSGNTIYF
>NA|NA|TRBV6-1|TRBJ1-2|15
TGTGCCAGCAGTGAAAGGCTAGGGGTTAACTATGGCTACACCTTC
CASSERLGVNYGYTF
>NA|NA|TRBV6-5|TRBJ1-1|13
TGTGCCTCCCTAGGAGGGCCACCCACTGAAGCTTTCTTT
CASLGGPPTEAFF
>NA|once|TRBV11-3|TRBJ2-2|13
TGTGCCAGCAGCTTAGTCGTCACCGGGGAGCTGTTTTTT
CASSLVVTGELFF
>TRBD1|NA|TRBV12-5|TRBJ2-7|16
TGTGCTAGTGGTTTGGTACTGAGGACAGGGGGCTACGAGCAGTACTTC
CASGLVLRTGGYEQYF
>TRBD2|NA|TRBV6-6|TRBJ2-5|16
TGTGCCAGCAGTTACCCTCGGGGGGGAAATCAAGAGACCCAGTACTTC
CASSYPRGGNQETQYF
>NA|NA|TRBV5-5|TRBJ2-7|12
TGTGCCAGCAACCGACACAGGCGCGAGCAGTACTTC
CASNRHRREQYF
>NA|once|TRBV7-4|TRBJ1-4|17
TGTGCCAGCAGCTCCGGTCGTCGAACCGACAGCAATGAAAAACTGTTTTTT
CASSSGRRTDSNEKLFF
>TRBD1|NA|TRBV6-5|TRBJ1-1|14
TGTGCCAGCAGTACCGGACAGGGCGGCACTGAAGCTTTCTTT
CASSTGQGGTEAFF
>NA|NA|TRBV5-5|TRBJ1-4|14
TGTGCCAGCAGCGTGGGACTGCGTAATGAAAAACTGTTTTTT
CASSVGLRNEKLFF
>TRBD2|NA|TRBV11-3|TRBJ2-2|17
TGTGCCAGCAGCTTAGGACTAGCGGGGGGGACCACCGGGGAGCTGTTTTTT
CASSLGLAGGTTGELFF
>NA|NA|TRBV5-1|TRBJ1-5|16
TGCGCCAGCAGCTTGGACGGTACCGTTAGCAATCAGCCCCAGCATTTT
CASSLDGTVSNQPQHF
>NA|NA|TRBV6-6|TRBJ1-3|14
TGTGCCAGCAGCCTTCGGGGGGCTGGAAACACCATATATTTT
CASSLRGAGNTIYF
>TRBD1|NA|TRBV6-1|TRBJ1-1|15
TGTGCCAGCAGTGAAGGGAGGGACAGGAACACTGAAGCTTTCTTT
CASSEGRDRNTEAFF
>TRBD1|NA|TRBV4-2|TRBJ1-2|11
TGTGCCAGCTGGACAGGGGATGGCTACACCTTC
CASWTGDGYTF
>TRBD1|NA|TRBV7-9|TRBJ2-1|16
TGTGCCAGCAGCCAGGGACAGGGGCTCCAGGGAAATGAGCAGTTCTTC
CASSQGQGLQGNEQFF
>TRBD2|few|TRBV6-5|TRBJ2-5|14
TGTGCCATAGGTAGCGGGGGTGATCAAGAGACCCAGTACTTC
CAIGSGGDQETQYF